A single sample gave rise to the 25 T cell receptor beta chains below, sequenced in a study of shared clonotypes between healthy human individuals (dated by TCRdb to the early 2020s). CD8 naive samples were obtained by positive selection for CCR7 among CD45RO-negative cells, yielding a CD45RA+CCR7+ population from which TemRA cells were excluded. The library was obtained by the immunoSEQ multiplex PCR assay. TCRdb limited this immuneACCESS table to in-frame rearrangements with V and J called. A share of clones is missing; checked studies link under half to unresolved V genes, and the rest is unexplained. This sample comprises fewer than 700,000 clones, 90% to 95% of them detected only once. Together, the top ten hold about 0.11% of the sample. The material sequenced was naive CD8+ T cells sorted from blood. Per the publication, the cell subset or site label means: CD45RA+CCR7+. All receptors come from a woman in her 30s in good health.

This chain joins TRBV5-6 and TRBJ1-2, with 9 bases aligning to TRBD1. Germline trimming cut 3 bases from V and 0 bases from J; bases unmatched to any gene: 6. This CDR3 has 16 amino acids. Germline assignment: CDR1 SGHDT and CDR2 YYEEEE. Written as DNA, the CDR3 is TGTGCCAGCAGCTCCATACAGGGGGCGCCTAACTATGGCTACACCTTC. Translating it yields CASSSIQGAPNYGYTF.

The DNA for the CDR3 is TGTGCCAGCAGTTTACCAGCGACCTTAGGCTATGGCTACACCTTC. Its protein product is CASSLPATLGYGYTF. V gene TRBV28 combines with J gene TRBJ1-2; no reliable D call. V shed 2 bases and J shed 4 bases, with 14 bases lying between them. Germline lookup yields CDR1 MDHEN and CDR2 SYDVKM. The CDR3 is 15 amino acids.

The chain couples TRBV27 to TRBJ2-1; D gene ambiguous. The CDR3 has 11 residues. V shed 7 bases and J shed 10 bases, with 11 bases lying between them. The germline CDR1 and CDR2 sequences are MNHEY and SMNVEV (reference sequence). The CDR3 bases are TGTGCCAGCATAACTGGCAGAGAGCAGTTCTTC. Protein product: CASITGREQFF.

The rearrangement links TRBV19 to TRBJ1-1; D not resolved. This CDR3 spans 15 amino acids. With 5 bases removed from V and 1 base from J, the gap between germline ends came to 14 bases. Germline CDR1 is LNHDA and CDR2 is SQIVND (reference sequence). The CDR3 protein is CASSPKAVRNTEAFF. CDR3 nucleotide sequence: TGTGCCAGTAGTCCTAAAGCGGTGAGGAACACTGAAGCTTTCTTT.

The V gene is TRBV7-9, the J gene TRBJ2-1; D not certain. The CDR3 contains 15 residues. The V gene lost 5 bases and the J gene lost 1 base, with 12 bases spanning the gap. Germline V CDR1 and CDR2: SEHNR, FQNEAQ (reference sequence). The CDR3 nucleotides are TGTGCCAGCAGCCCTCACCGTGGGTCCTACAATGAGCAGTTCTTC. This encodes CASSPHRGSYNEQFF.

This chain joins TRBV10-2 and TRBJ2-7; tentatively, D is TRBD1 (6 bases). Germline values: CDR1 WSHSY, CDR2 SAAADI. This CDR3 contains 12 residues. V shed 10 bases and J shed 4 bases, with 14 bases lying between them. CDR3 loop: CAISEGGYEQYF. The CDR3 DNA sequence: TGCGCCATCTCGGAAGGGGGTTACGAGCAGTACTTC.

This clone was seen a single time. The V call is TRBV9, the J call TRBJ2-3, with a weak D call TRBD2 (5 bases). CDR3 length: 16 residues. Germline CDR1 SGDLS, CDR2 YYNGEE. Trimming took 2 bases from V and 2 from J, leaving 15 bases between them. The DNA for the CDR3 is TGTGCCAGCAGCGTCGATGTAGGACTTTTCACAGATACGCAGTATTTT. This sequence encodes CASSVDVGLFTDTQYF.

This chain joins TRBV2 and TRBJ1-1; unclear D gene. Trimming cost V 4 bases and J 0 bases, with 6 bases left between them. Germline CDR1 reads SNHLY; CDR2 reads FYNNEI. The CDR3 length is 13 residues. In nucleotides, the CDR3 is TGTGCCAGCAGTGCGCCCATGAACACTGAAGCTTTCTTT. It yields the protein CASSAPMNTEAFF. The variable domain in full, completed from reference TRBV2 and TRBJ1-1, reads EPEVTQTPSHQVTQMGQEVILRCVPISNHLYFYWYRQILGQKVEFLVSFYNNEISEKSEIFDDQFSVERPDGSNFTLKIRSTKLEDSAMYFCASSAPMNTEAFFGQGTRLTVV.

The count of this clone is one. The chain links TRBV10-3 to TRBJ1-5; 9 positions match TRBD1. The CDR3 runs to 17 residues. Unmatched junction bases numbered 16, after V lost 7 bases and J lost 6 bases. CDR1 and CDR2 (germline): ENHRY, SYGVKD. The DNA for the CDR3 is TGTGCCATCAACGTTGCCGGGACAGGGAAGGAAGTTCAGCCCCAGCATTTT. It specifies CAINVAGTGKEVQPQHF.

This sequence joins TRBV27 and TRBJ2-5, with TRBD2 identical over 8 bases. The CDR3 contains 13 residues. Germline CDR1 is MNHEY and CDR2 is SMNVEV (reference sequence). Trimming at V came to 8 bases and at J to 4 bases, leaving 6 bases not matched to a gene. The CDR3 here is CASYTSGLETQYF. The CDR3 bases are TGTGCCAGCTATACTAGCGGCCTAGAGACCCAGTACTTC.

The chain uses TRBV1 and TRBJ2-5; no check of the table's D call, TRBD2, against the DNA was made. The J call may be mistaken, given a closer DNA end match to TRBJ2-7. TRBV1 is flagged as a pseudogene. This CDR3 region has 19 residues. Written as DNA, the CDR3 is TGCACCAGCCGACATCCGCAACTCTGTAGCGGGAGGGCCGGGGACGAGCAGTACTTC. The encoded protein is CTSRHPQLCSGRAGDEQYF.

This chain connects TRBV7-6 to TRBJ2-7; 11 positions agree with TRBD2. The V segment lost 0 bases and the J segment 4 bases; nucleotides outside the gene matches: 5. The CDR3 length is 16 residues. Germline V gene data show CDR1 as SGHVS and CDR2 as FNYEAQ. The CDR3 coding sequence is TGTGCCAGCAGCTTAGCCCCGGGGACTAGCGGATACGAGCAGTACTTC. Translating gives CASSLAPGTSGYEQYF.

V gene TRBV28 combines with J gene TRBJ2-7; TRBD2 matches at 9 bases. CDR3 length equals 16 residues. Trimming removed 6 bases from V and 6 bases from J; junction bases left unmatched: 15. The germline CDR1 and CDR2 sequences are MDHEN and SYDVKM. The DNA for the CDR3 is TGTGCCAGCAGATATAGGACTAGCGAGGAGGATCGCGAGCAGTACTTC. It is translated as CASRYRTSEEDREQYF.

This rearrangement joins TRBV5-4 to TRBJ2-1; D call uncertain. Looked up from germline, CDR1 is SGHNT and CDR2 is YYREEE (reference sequence). V was shortened by 0 bases and J by 9 bases, with 4 bases between the two germline ends. This CDR3 comprises 11 residues. The CDR3 loop reads CASSLEFEQFF. The CDR3 DNA reads TGTGCCAGCAGCTTGGAGTTTGAGCAGTTCTTC.

The chain uses TRBV4-1 and TRBJ2-3; either TRBD1 or TRBD2 may fit D (5 bases each). There are 16 residues in the CDR3. Germline V gene sequence: CDR1 MGHRA, CDR2 YSYEKL. The ends were cut back, 3 bases at V and 3 bases at J, with 16 bases in the middle. The CDR3 DNA is TGCGCCAGCAGCCACCGGGACGGTCACCTTACAGATACGCAGTATTTT. Its protein is CASSHRDGHLTDTQYF.

This rearrangement joins TRBV6-5 to TRBJ2-7, with D maybe TRBD1 (6 bases). V was shortened by 3 bases and J by 4 bases, with 13 bases between the two germline ends. CDR3 length equals 14 residues. Per germline, CDR1 MNHEY and CDR2 SVGAGI. The DNA for the CDR3 is TGTGCCAGCAGTTATATGTCTGGACAGTACGAGCAGTACTTC. Its protein is CASSYMSGQYEQYF.

The genes are TRBV28 and TRBJ1-6, with unresolved D. Germline lookup yields CDR1 MDHEN and CDR2 SYDVKM. This CDR3 is built from 17 residues. The V end was cut by 1 base, the J end by 6 bases, with 16 bases between. The chain's CDR3 is CASSLSWADTVNSPLHF. CDR3 nucleotide sequence: TGTGCCAGCAGTTTATCTTGGGCTGACACAGTTAATTCACCCCTCCACTTT.

The chain links TRBV28 to TRBJ2-6; the D gene could be TRBD1 or TRBD2 (5 bases each). Germline assignment: CDR1 MDHEN and CDR2 SYDVKM. This CDR3 spans 15 amino acids. V was trimmed by 6 bases and J by 0 bases, leaving 9 bases between them. The CDR3 region has the DNA TGTGCCAGCAGCCTCGGGACCTCTGGGGCCAACGTCCTGACTTTC. It codes for CASSLGTSGANVLTF.

J is TRBJ2-3 and V is TRBV13, with 10 bases aligning to TRBD1. The CDR3 has 18 amino acids. Germline V CDR1 and CDR2: PRHDT, FYEKMQ (reference sequence). With V trimmed by 5 bases and J by 0 bases, 11 bases remained unmatched. The CDR3 loop reads CASSLDSRQGASTDTQYF. In DNA, the CDR3 is TGTGCCAGCAGCCTAGACTCACGACAGGGGGCAAGCACAGATACGCAGTATTTT.

The rearrangement joins TRBV7-2 to TRBJ2-5; no reliable D call. The J call is in doubt because the DNA end fits TRBJ2-7 better. Germline values: CDR1 SGHTA, CDR2 FQGNSA. CDR3 length equals 13 residues. This CDR3 is CASSLGGTYEQYF. Written as DNA, the CDR3 is TGTGCCAGCAGCTTAGGCGGAACCTACGAGCAGTACTTC.

The CDR3 DNA reads as TGTGCCAGCAGTCATGACATCTCCTACGAGCAGTACTTC. Protein product: CASSHDISYEQYF. The genes are TRBV27 and TRBJ2-5; D not certain. The DNA end is a closer match to TRBJ2-7, so the J assignment may be wrong. The CDR3 is 13 amino acids. Germline V lookup: CDR1 MNHEY, CDR2 SMNVEV (reference sequence).

The rearrangement links TRBV2 to TRBJ2-7; 8 nucleotides agree with TRBD1. V lost 6 bases and J lost 4; bases outside the gene matches: 5. This CDR3 spans 13 amino acids. Germline loops: CDR1 SNHLY, CDR2 FYNNEI. In DNA form, the CDR3 reads TGTGCCAGCAGCGCAGGGGGCTCGTACGAGCAGTACTTC. This codes for CASSAGGSYEQYF.

The V and J genes are TRBV28 and TRBJ2-7; 10 bases fit TRBD1. V gave up 4 bases and J gave up 0 bases; unmatched junction bases: 12. The germline V gene encodes CDR1 MDHEN and CDR2 SYDVKM. The CDR3 sequence is 18 residues long. The CDR3: CASSCTGTGAISSYEQYF. The CDR3, as DNA: TGTGCCAGCAGTTGCACCGGGACAGGGGCCATATCCTCCTACGAGCAGTACTTC.

This chain links TRBV29-1 with TRBJ2-7; D possibly matches TRBD1 or TRBD2 (5 bases each). The V end was cut by 7 bases, the J end by 2 bases, with 15 bases between. The CDR3 contains 13 residues. Germline assignment: CDR1 SQVTM and CDR2 ANQGSEA. The chain's CDR3 is CSGGGGQAYEQYF. The CDR3 DNA sequence: TGCAGCGGTGGTGGGGGTCAAGCCTACGAGCAGTACTTC.

This clone was recorded once. This rearrangement joins TRBV15 to TRBJ1-3, with 8 nucleotides matching TRBD1. The CDR3 runs to 14 residues. CDR1 is LNHNV, CDR2 YYDKDF, per germline (reference sequence). With V trimmed by 8 bases and J by 3 bases, 6 bases remained unmatched. CDR3 sequence: CATGPDRDGNTIYF. Here the CDR3 DNA reads TGTGCCACCGGGCCGGACAGGGATGGAAACACCATATATTTT.